What follows are 2 T cell receptor beta chains derived from one specimen sequenced in a study of cytomegalovirus exposure and HLA in healthy donors. PCR primers comprised 60 Vbeta and 13 Jbeta primers. Here immunoSEQ multiplex PCR was the method, and the copy in TCRdb shows in-frame clones only, minus some. The sample shows about 110,000 clones, 73% of them seen only once. Source material: PBMCs. The receptors stem from a man aged 35 to 55 in good health and CMV-seronegative.

This chain uses TRBV5-1 with TRBJ2-5; perhaps TRBD2 as D (6 bases). V lost 4 bases to trimming and J lost 2 bases, with 21 bases between them. Looked up from germline, CDR1 is SGHRS and CDR2 is YFSETQ. CDR3 length: 17 residues. The CDR3 DNA follows: TGCGCCAGCAGCGGGGGGACCGGGGGACTCCAACAAGAGACCCAGTACTTC. The encoded protein is CASSGGTGGLQQETQYF.

The chain links TRBV7-8 to TRBJ1-3, with D uncertain. Germline V CDR1 and CDR2: SGHVS, FQNEAQ. The CDR3 extends over 17 amino acids. V was shortened by 1 base and J by 2 bases, with 15 bases between the two germline ends. The CDR3 spells CASSLDGRPSPGNTIYF. In nucleotides, the CDR3 is TGTGCCAGCAGCTTAGACGGCAGGCCCAGTCCTGGAAACACCATATATTTT.